The 29 T cell receptor beta chains given below trace back to one sample, sequenced in a study of blood T cells in healthy people across ages. Primers used in a second PCR of roughly 6 to 11 cycles were a sample-barcoded 5' primer and a J-beta primer mix. TCRdb reprocessed the 5' RACE reads via MiXCR and lists one record per CDR3 protein. The top ten hold around 2.1% of the sample, which has over 1,500,000 distinct CDR3 sequences, less than 50% seen once. Specimen: blood. These receptors came from a woman in her thirties or forties in good health.

This clonotype was found a few times. V and J are TRBV20-1 and TRBJ2-1; D unresolved. Germline-derived CDR1 and CDR2 are DFQATT and SNEGSKA (reference sequence). Trimming shortened V by 6 bases and J by 6 bases, and 12 bases separated the two germline ends. The CDR3 is 12 amino acids. This CDR3 reads CSAQPLGNEQFF. CDR3 coding DNA: TGCAGTGCGCAGCCTCTAGGCAATGAGCAGTTCTTC.

This chain joins TRBV15 and TRBJ2-5; 8 bases are a match to TRBD2. Germline loops: CDR1 LNHNV, CDR2 YYDKDF (reference sequence). The ends lost 0 bases at V and 7 bases at J; junction bases unmatched: 10. The CDR3 is 16 residues long. Here the CDR3 reads CATSRDRAGELGTQYF. DNA of the CDR3: TGTGCCACCAGCAGAGATCGAGCGGGGGAGCTTGGGACCCAGTACTTC.

In this sample, this clonotype turned up a few times. The V call is TRBV7-9, the J call TRBJ2-5; 9 bases line up with TRBD1. The CDR3 totals 18 residues. The V and J ends lost 4 bases and 5 bases, in that order; junction bases with no gene match: 17. Germline CDR1 is SEHNR and CDR2 is FQNEAQ (reference sequence). The CDR3 bases are TGTGCCAGCAGCTCCCCTCCATCCGGGACAGGGAATAGGGAGACCCAGTACTTC. Protein: CASSSPPSGTGNRETQYF. Supplemented by reference TRBV7-9 and TRBJ2-5, the full variable domain reads DTGVSQNPRHKITKRGQNVTFRCDPISEHNRLYWYRQTLGQGPEFLTYFQNEAQLEKSRLLSDRFSAERPKGSFSTLEIQRTEQGDSAMYLCASSSPPSGTGNRETQYFGPGTRLLVL.

The V and J genes are TRBV4-3 and TRBJ2-6; 12 positions match TRBD1. Germline CDR1 is LGHNA and CDR2 is YSLEER. V dropped 3 bases and J dropped 0; count of bases not matched to a gene: 9. CDR3 size: 20 residues. The CDR3 sequence is CASSQNTGTGGASGANVLTF. The CDR3 coding sequence is TGCGCCAGCAGCCAGAATACCGGGACAGGGGGCGCCTCTGGGGCCAACGTCCTGACTTTC.

This clonotype was detected only a few times. This sequence joins TRBV10-3 and TRBJ2-1, with unresolved D. This CDR3 contains 14 residues. Germline V gene sequence: CDR1 ENHRY, CDR2 SYGVKD. V lost 6 bases to trimming and J lost 2 bases, with 11 bases between them. Here the CDR3 reads CAIRDPSPYNEQFF. The CDR3 DNA follows: TGTGCCATCAGAGACCCCAGCCCCTACAATGAGCAGTTCTTC.

In this sample, this clonotype turned up a few times. The chain employs TRBV4-3 and TRBJ2-1; D is ambiguous. Germline V gene lookup returns CDR1 LGHNA and CDR2 YSLEER. V dropped 0 bases and J dropped 10 bases, with 10 bases sitting between them. CDR3 length: 13 amino acids. CDR3 amino acids: CASSQDSAAEQFF. The DNA of the CDR3 is TGCGCCAGCAGCCAAGATTCGGCGGCAGAGCAGTTCTTC.

The chain combines TRBV7-3 with TRBJ2-1; possible D gene TRBD2, 5 bases. The V gene's germline CDR1 is SGHTA and CDR2 FQGTGA. The CDR3 runs 15 residues. The germline V and J ends were trimmed by 1 base and 9 bases, with 16 bases remaining between them. The CDR3 DNA is TGTGCCAGCAGCTTAAATGTGGGGAGTGAGGGTGAGCAGTTCTTC. Residues: CASSLNVGSEGEQFF.

Concerning this clonotype: The junction and the germline gene differ at one end; a read error may be behind it. The chain combines TRBV28 with TRBJ2-4, with a weak D call TRBD1 (5 bases). The CDR3 sequence is 15 residues long. CDR1 and CDR2 (germline): MDHEN, SYDVKM. The CDR3 region has the DNA TGTGCCAGCACCCAGGGAACAATCGGTAAAAGCATTCAGTACTTC. Translating it yields CASTQGTIGKSIQYF.

In nucleotides, the CDR3 is TGCAGTGCTAGAGACGGACAGGCGGCTCCTAGCTACGAGCAGTACTTC. Protein product: CSARDGQAAPSYEQYF. This sequence joins TRBV20-1 and TRBJ2-7; 7 bases line up with TRBD1. The length of the CDR3 is 16 residues. Germline loops: CDR1 DFQATT, CDR2 SNEGSKA (reference sequence). V was clipped by 0 bases and J by 3 bases; unmatched bases: 11.

The sample holds a few counts of this clonotype. J is TRBJ2-7 and V is TRBV13, with D perhaps TRBD1 (6 bases). Germline values: CDR1 PRHDT, CDR2 FYEKMQ (reference sequence). CDR3 length equals 15 residues. V dropped 0 bases and J dropped 2 bases, with 11 bases sitting between them. CDR3 sequence: CASSLGGAKPYEQYF. CDR3 DNA: TGTGCCAGCAGCTTAGGGGGGGCGAAACCCTACGAGCAGTACTTC.

The chain recombines TRBV20-1 with TRBJ1-2; TRBD1 matches 11 bases. Losses at the gene ends were 4 bases for V and 4 bases for J; bases not matched to a gene: 14. CDR3 size: 17 residues. Germline CDR1 is DFQATT and CDR2 is SNEGSKA (reference sequence). CDR3 region: CSAITVGQGVVGYGYTF. The CDR3 nucleotides read TGCAGTGCTATTACCGTGGGACAGGGGGTGGTTGGCTATGGCTACACCTTC.

This chain uses TRBV28 with TRBJ2-4; TRBD2 might be the D (5 bases). CDR1 MDHEN and CDR2 SYDVKM come from the germline V gene. V lost 6 bases, J lost 8 bases, and 14 bases lay in between. The CDR3 runs 13 residues. The CDR3 sequence is CASSSGLPHIQYF. Written as DNA, the CDR3 is TGTGCCAGCAGCTCAGGACTCCCCCACATTCAGTACTTC.

This chain uses TRBV6-5 with TRBJ1-2, with TRBD1 identical over 8 bases. CDR1 MNHEY and CDR2 SVGAGI come from the germline V gene. V was pared by 5 bases and J by 8 bases, with 10 bases of the junction left unmatched. The CDR3 contains 14 residues. The CDR3 reads CASSIDRGNGGYTF. In DNA form, the CDR3 reads TGTGCCAGCAGTATCGACAGGGGCAATGGCGGCTACACCTTC.

This clonotype occurred a few times. V and J are TRBV2 and TRBJ2-6; 12 bases are a match to TRBD1. CDR3 size: 17 residues. Looked up from germline, CDR1 is SNHLY and CDR2 is FYNNEI. The trim removed 10 bases at V and 2 bases at J, leaving 9 bases unmatched. The CDR3 sequence is CAKGYGTGGPGANVLTF. For the CDR3, the DNA is TGTGCCAAAGGGTATGGGACAGGGGGCCCTGGGGCCAACGTCCTGACTTTC.

CDR3 sequence (DNA): TGTGCCAGCAGCGCCCCGGGGGCTAACCGGGAGACCCAGTACTTC. It translates to CASSAPGANRETQYF. The rearrangement links TRBV7-2 to TRBJ2-7; D tentatively reads TRBD1 or TRBD2 (6 bases each). TRBJ2-5 matches the DNA end more closely, so the J call is doubtful. This CDR3 region has 15 residues. Germline V lookup: CDR1 SGHTA, CDR2 FQGNSA.

To note about this clonotype: The junction departs from germline at one end; a sequencing error may be responsible. This sequence joins TRBV6-6 and TRBJ2-5, with D possibly TRBD2 on 5 matching bases. Per the germline V gene, CDR1 is MNHNY and CDR2 is SVGAGI (reference sequence). The length of the CDR3 is 11 residues. CDR3 DNA: TGTGCCGCGACTGGGGAGAGGACCCATTACTTC. Residues: CAATGERTHYF.

The chain uses TRBV4-3 and TRBJ1-4; unclear D gene. Trimming took off 0 bases at V and 9 bases at J, with 14 bases between the two ends. The CDR3 contains 15 residues. Germline loops: CDR1 LGHNA, CDR2 YSLEER. Written as DNA, the CDR3 is TGCGCCAGCAGCCAAGAAGGGAAGCACTCCAAAAAACTGTTTTTT. Its protein is CASSQEGKHSKKLFF.

This clonotype showed up just a few times. The chain uses TRBV4-1 and TRBJ2-7; 9 bases align to TRBD1. This CDR3 contains 14 residues. Germline trimming cut 4 bases from V and 4 bases from J; bases unmatched to any gene: 5. CDR1 is MGHRA, CDR2 YSYEKL, per germline. The CDR3 bases are TGCGCCAGCAGCCGGACAGGGGACGATTACGAGCAGTACTTC. Translating it yields CASSRTGDDYEQYF.

This clonotype was detected a few times. This sequence joins TRBV4-1 and TRBJ2-5, with D unresolved. The ends were cut back, 0 bases at V and 1 base at J, with 12 bases in the middle. CDR3 size: 16 residues. Per germline, CDR1 MGHRA and CDR2 YSYEKL. The CDR3 loop is CASSQEGSGFQETQYF. The CDR3 nucleotides are TGCGCCAGCAGCCAAGAGGGTTCGGGTTTCCAAGAGACCCAGTACTTC.

The table lists this clonotype with a few counts. The rearrangement links TRBV4-1 to TRBJ2-5; a weak D match, TRBD2 (6 bases). Trimming took 4 bases from V and 7 from J, leaving 22 bases between them. There are 16 residues in the CDR3. Germline V lookup: CDR1 MGHRA, CDR2 YSYEKL. The CDR3 reads CASSPLQLLAPATQYF. The CDR3 bases are TGCGCCAGCAGCCCCCTCCAACTGCTAGCGCCTGCGACCCAGTACTTC.

The V call is TRBV5-1, the J call TRBJ2-4; 10 nucleotides line up with TRBD1. The DNA end favors TRBJ2-7, so the J call may be wrong. CDR3 length equals 15 residues. CDR1 and CDR2 (germline): SGHRS, YFSETQ. The CDR3 sequence is CASSLVRDRGYEQYF. CDR3 sequence (DNA): TGCGCCAGCAGCTTGGTCCGGGACAGGGGTTACGAGCAGTACTTC.

The chain recombines TRBV29-1 with TRBJ1-2, with 10 bases identical to TRBD1. Germline assignment: CDR1 SQVTM and CDR2 ANQGSEA. The J segment lost 1 base and the V segment lost 3 bases, leaving 2 bases of the junction unmatched. This CDR3 is 14 amino acids long. This CDR3 reads CSVEDRGVNYGYTF. The DNA for the CDR3 is TGCAGCGTTGAGGACAGGGGGGTTAACTATGGCTACACCTTC.

This clonotype showed up many times. This chain connects TRBV2 to TRBJ2-5; D gene ambiguous. With 10 bases removed from V and 2 bases from J, the gap between germline ends came to 14 bases. The CDR3 runs 13 residues. Germline lookup yields CDR1 SNHLY and CDR2 FYNNEI. CDR3 in DNA: TGTGCCACGAAAAGGGCGGAACAAGAGACCCAGTACTTC. Protein: CATKRAEQETQYF. The full variable domain, with the rest looked up from reference TRBV2 and TRBJ2-5, is EPEVTQTPSHQVTQMGQEVILRCVPISNHLYFYWYRQILGQKVEFLVSFYNNEISEKSEIFDDQFSVERPDGSNFTLKIRSTKLEDSAMYFCATKRAEQETQYFGPGTRLLVL.

The rearrangement joins TRBV27 to TRBJ2-5; 10 bases align to TRBD2. CDR1 is MNHEY and CDR2 is SMNVEV in the germline V gene (reference sequence). J gave up 11 bases and V 5 bases, and 14 bases lay outside the gene matches. This CDR3 has 15 amino acids. CDR3 residues: CASSTLAGVYNEQYF. CDR3 in DNA: TGTGCCAGCAGTACCCTAGCGGGGGTCTACAATGAGCAGTACTTC.

This clonotype was detected only a few times. The J gene is TRBJ1-5, the V gene TRBV6-2 or TRBV6-3; D not certain. The length of the CDR3 is 12 residues. Trimming removed 5 bases from V and 9 bases from J, with 11 bases in between. Germline V CDR1 and CDR2: MNHEY, SVGEGT. The CDR3 is CASSPPSRPQHF. The CDR3 DNA is TGTGCCAGCAGTCCCCCAAGTAGGCCCCAGCATTTT.

The chain is built from TRBV2 and TRBJ2-3; TRBD1 might be the D (5 bases). CDR1 SNHLY and CDR2 FYNNEI come from the germline V gene. The CDR3 spans 14 residues. V was pared by 7 bases and J by 4 bases, with 15 bases between. CDR3 coding DNA: TGTGCCAGCAATGACGCAGGGAACGCAGATACGCAGTATTTT. It specifies CASNDAGNADTQYF.

V and J are TRBV7-2 and TRBJ2-1, with 12 bases matching TRBD2. V lost 6 bases, J lost 0 bases, and 3 bases stayed unmatched. The CDR3 spans 16 residues. Germline V gives CDR1 SGHTA, CDR2 FQGNSA. In nucleotides, the CDR3 is TGTGCCAGCAGGAGGACTAGCGGGGACTCCTACAATGAGCAGTTCTTC. This gives the protein CASRRTSGDSYNEQFF. The full variable domain, its missing parts supplied by reference TRBV7-2 and TRBJ2-1, is GAGVSQSPSNKVTEKGKDVELRCDPISGHTALYWYRQSLGQGLEFLIYFQGNSAPDKSGLPSDRFSAERTGGSVSTLTIQRTQQEDSAVYLCASRRTSGDSYNEQFFGPGTRLTVL.

Worth noting for this clonotype: A read error may account for a junction end that differs from germline. The chain has TRBV7-9 and TRBJ2-7; 9 positions match TRBD1. Germline assignment: CDR1 SEHNR and CDR2 FQNEAQ (reference sequence). The CDR3 totals 15 residues. The CDR3, as DNA: TGTGTCAGCAGCCACCCCGGGACAGGGAGGAACGAGCAGTACTTC. It translates to CVSSHPGTGRNEQYF.

The CDR3 is CASSPTVGEGCNEQFF. The CDR3 bases are TGTGCCAGCAGTCCCACCGTAGGGGAGGGCTGCAATGAGCAGTTCTTC. This chain joins TRBV27 and TRBJ2-1; 7 nucleotides line up with TRBD2. The CDR3 sequence is 16 residues long. Germline assignment: CDR1 MNHEY and CDR2 SMNVEV (reference sequence). Trimming cost V 5 bases and J 6 bases; bases outside gene matches: 13.